The present TCR beta chain was sequenced within a study of control samples from healthy donors and cancer patients (dated by TCRdb to the early 2020s). Library preparation was by the immunoSEQ multiplex PCR assay. The immuneACCESS repertoire file appears here via TCRdb, limited to in-frame rearrangements. These files lack a portion of the clones; in checked studies, under half of the deficit traces to unresolved V genes, and the cause of the others is not known. For this sample the table gives about 120,000 clones, of which around nine tenths were detected only once. The top ten clonotypes cover 9.5% to 13% of the sample. Details on this clone: What antigen it recognizes has not been identified. No base quality values were provided; no much bigger clone lies one nucleotide off.

The CDR3, cysteine through phenylalanine, is 13 amino acids long. Only the CDR3 DNA is retained, 39 bases long and in frame from the first base. Reading the germline V gene (reference sequence) gives CDR1 LNHDA and CDR2 SQIVND. The germline ends are 10 bases apart after V is trimmed by 5 bases and J by 5 bases. The sample was blood. The TCR was taken from a young man in good health. Rearrangement joined TRBV19 to TRBJ1-5; no D gene is confidently identified. This receptor has the CDR3 CASSQSFDQPQHF. The nucleotides are TGTGCCAGTAGTCAGTCCTTCGATCAGCCCCAGCATTTT.